This TCR beta chain appears in the sequencing data of a study of T cell clones after liver transplantation. Study information: Samples came pre-transplant, pre-randomization before withdrawal, and post-randomization after withdrawal ended.

Thawed unstimulated PBMCs were FACS-sorted by CD3, CD4 and CD8 into two populations. Per the germline V gene, CDR1 is SGHRS and CDR2 is YFSETQ. This CDR3 region has 16 residues. Trimming removed 4 bases from V and 1 base from J; junction bases left unmatched: 8. Sequencing used immunoSEQ multiplex PCR; TCRdb keeps in-frame clones, though not all of them. The sample shows 65,000 to 85,000 clones, around 80% of them seen only once. This chain connects TRBV5-1 to TRBJ2-3; 8 bases agree with TRBD1. The clonotype was recovered from a human patient who received a liver transplant. Some of the T cells might come from the graft donor. Source: CD4+ T cells from blood, taken about 50 months after liver transplant. CDR3 nucleotide sequence: TGCGCCAGCAGCGCCGGACAGGGAAGCGGCACAGATACGCAGTATTTT. It codes for CASSAGQGSGTDTQYF.